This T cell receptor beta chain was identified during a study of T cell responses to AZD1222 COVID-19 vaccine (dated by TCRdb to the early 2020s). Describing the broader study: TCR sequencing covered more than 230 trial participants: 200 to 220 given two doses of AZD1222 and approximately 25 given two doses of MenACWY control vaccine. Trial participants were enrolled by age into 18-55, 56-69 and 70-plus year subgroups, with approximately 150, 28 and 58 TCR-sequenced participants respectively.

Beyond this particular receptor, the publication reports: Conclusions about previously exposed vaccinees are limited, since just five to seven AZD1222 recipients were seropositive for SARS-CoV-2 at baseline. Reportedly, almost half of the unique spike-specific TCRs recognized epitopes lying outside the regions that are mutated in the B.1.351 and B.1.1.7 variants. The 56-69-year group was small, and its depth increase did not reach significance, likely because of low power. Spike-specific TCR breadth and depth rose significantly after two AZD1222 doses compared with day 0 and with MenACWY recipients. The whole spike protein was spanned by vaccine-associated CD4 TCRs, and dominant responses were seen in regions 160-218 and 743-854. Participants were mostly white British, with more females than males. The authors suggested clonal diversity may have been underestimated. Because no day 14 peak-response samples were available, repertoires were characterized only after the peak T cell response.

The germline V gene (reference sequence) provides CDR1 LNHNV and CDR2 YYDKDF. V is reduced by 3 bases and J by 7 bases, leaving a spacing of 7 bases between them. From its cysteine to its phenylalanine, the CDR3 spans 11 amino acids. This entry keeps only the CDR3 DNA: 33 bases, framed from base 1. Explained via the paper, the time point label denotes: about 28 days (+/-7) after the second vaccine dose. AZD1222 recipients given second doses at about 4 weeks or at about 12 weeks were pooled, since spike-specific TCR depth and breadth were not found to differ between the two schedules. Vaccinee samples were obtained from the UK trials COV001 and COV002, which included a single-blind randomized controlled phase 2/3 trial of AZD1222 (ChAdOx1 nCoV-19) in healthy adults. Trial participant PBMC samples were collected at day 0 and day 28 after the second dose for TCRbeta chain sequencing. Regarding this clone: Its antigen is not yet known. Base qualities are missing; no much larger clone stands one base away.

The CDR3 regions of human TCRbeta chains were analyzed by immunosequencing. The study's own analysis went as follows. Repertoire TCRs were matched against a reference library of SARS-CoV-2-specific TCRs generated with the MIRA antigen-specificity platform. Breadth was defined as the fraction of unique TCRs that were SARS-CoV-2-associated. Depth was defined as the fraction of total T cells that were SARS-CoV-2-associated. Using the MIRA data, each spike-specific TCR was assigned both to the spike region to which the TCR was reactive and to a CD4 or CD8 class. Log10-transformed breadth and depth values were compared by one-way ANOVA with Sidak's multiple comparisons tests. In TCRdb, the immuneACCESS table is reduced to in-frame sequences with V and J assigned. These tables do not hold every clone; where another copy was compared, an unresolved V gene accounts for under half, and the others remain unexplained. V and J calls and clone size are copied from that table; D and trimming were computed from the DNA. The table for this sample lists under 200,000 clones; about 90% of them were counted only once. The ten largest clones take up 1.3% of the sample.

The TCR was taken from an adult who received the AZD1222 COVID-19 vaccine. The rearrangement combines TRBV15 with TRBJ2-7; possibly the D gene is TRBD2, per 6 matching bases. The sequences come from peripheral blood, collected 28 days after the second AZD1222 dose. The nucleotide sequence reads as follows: TGTGCCACCAGCAGCGGAGGGGAGCAGTACTTC. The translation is CATSSGGEQYF.